Following are 16 T cell receptor beta chains from one sample sequenced in a study of T cell responses to AZD1222 COVID-19 vaccine. TCRdb's copy holds only in-frame clones and misses some; the assay was immunoSEQ multiplex PCR. The table records 110,000 to 150,000 clones, about nine tenths of them present only once. The sample consisted of peripheral blood, taken on day 0 of AZD1222 vaccination. The source is an adult in good health.

V usage is TRBV6-5 and J usage is TRBJ2-1, with TRBD1 matching over 8 bases. The CDR3 totals 13 residues. The junction had 4 bases not matched to a gene; V was cut back by 8 bases and J by 4 bases. The germline V gene has CDR1 MNHEY and CDR2 SVGAGI. CDR3 DNA: TGTGCCAGCCGGGACAGGCAATACAATGAGCAGTTCTTC. It yields the protein CASRDRQYNEQFF.

This clone was observed a single time. This chain's CDR3 is CASKQDRGLSYEQYF. In DNA form, the CDR3 reads TGTGCCAGCAAACAAGACAGGGGGCTATCCTACGAGCAGTACTTC. V and J are TRBV27 and TRBJ2-7, with 10 bases that match TRBD1. The germline CDR1 and CDR2 sequences are MNHEY and SMNVEV (reference sequence). Trimming at V came to 7 bases and at J to 1 base, leaving 7 bases not matched to a gene. This CDR3 is 15 amino acids long.

The genes are TRBV19 and TRBJ1-3; D may be TRBD1 (5 bases). The V gene lost 3 bases and the J gene lost 2 bases, with 11 bases spanning the gap. Germline CDR1 reads LNHDA; CDR2 reads SQIVND (reference sequence). The CDR3 extends over 15 amino acids. CDR3: CASSIVGGAGNTIYF. The CDR3 nucleotides read TGTGCCAGTAGTATCGTCGGGGGAGCTGGAAACACCATATATTTT.

V is TRBV6-6 and J is TRBJ1-1; TRBD1 agrees at 8 bases. Germline-derived CDR1 and CDR2 are MNHNY and SVGAGI (reference sequence). The J segment lost 1 base and the V segment lost 4 bases, leaving 2 bases of the junction unmatched. The CDR3 is made up of 14 amino acids. CDR3: CASSLTGANTEAFF. Written as DNA, the CDR3 is TGTGCCAGCAGTTTGACAGGGGCGAACACTGAAGCTTTCTTT.

The chain is built from TRBV3-1 (or the pseudogene TRBV3-2) and TRBJ1-3; no definite D call. Germline CDR1 reads LGHDT; CDR2 reads YNNKEL (reference sequence). The CDR3 extends over 11 amino acids. Between the trimmed V and J ends, which lost 4 bases and 6 bases, there was a span of 4 bases. This CDR3 is CASSLINTIYF. CDR3 coding DNA: TGTGCCAGCAGCCTTATAAACACCATATATTTT.

This chain uses TRBV4-2 with TRBJ1-4, with 7 bases that match TRBD1. V was pared by 4 bases and J by 9 bases, with 11 bases of the junction left unmatched. CDR3 length: 15 residues. Germline CDR1 and CDR2: LGHNA and YNFKEQ. CDR3 sequence (DNA): TGTGCCAGCAGCCCGGGGACAGTGGGTTTCAAAAAACTGTTTTTT. Protein: CASSPGTVGFKKLFF.

The gene calls are TRBV4-1 and TRBJ1-2, with 7 bases matching TRBD1. Trimming cost V 5 bases and J 3 bases; bases outside gene matches: 6. The V gene's germline CDR1 is MGHRA and CDR2 YSYEKL. The CDR3 is 14 amino acids. CDR3 region: CASSGRTGDYGYTF. DNA for the CDR3: TGCGCCAGCAGCGGACGGACAGGCGACTATGGCTACACCTTC.

The chain links TRBV27 to TRBJ1-1, with a weak D call TRBD1 (6 bases). The V gene lost 4 bases and the J gene lost 1 base, with 16 bases spanning the gap. This CDR3 spans 16 amino acids. Germline V gene sequence: CDR1 MNHEY, CDR2 SMNVEV (reference sequence). CDR3 DNA sequence: TGTGCCAGCAGTTCAGGGGCGGGACTCCCGAACACTGAAGCTTTCTTT. It encodes CASSSGAGLPNTEAFF.

The V and J genes are TRBV30 and TRBJ1-5, with a weak D call TRBD1 (5 bases). Germline CDR1 is GTSNPN and CDR2 is SVGIG (reference sequence). CDR3 length equals 12 residues. The ends were cut back, 3 bases at V and 10 bases at J, with 13 bases in the middle. Written as DNA, the CDR3 is TGTGCCTGGAGCCCAGGGACGGGCCCCCAGCATTTT. Translation: CAWSPGTGPQHF.

The rearrangement links TRBV7-2 to TRBJ2-3; D not certain. Germline values: CDR1 SGHTA, CDR2 FQGNSA. There are 12 residues in the CDR3. Trimming removed 5 bases from V and 1 base from J, with 4 bases in between. CDR3 coding DNA: TGTGCCAGCAGCCCTCGCACAGATACGCAGTATTTT. Encoded protein: CASSPRTDTQYF.

V usage is TRBV5-1 and J usage is TRBJ2-2; 9 nucleotides line up with TRBD2. In germline, CDR1 is SGHRS, CDR2 YFSETQ. The V and J ends lost 5 bases and 5 bases, in that order; junction bases with no gene match: 7. The CDR3 length is 15 residues. CDR3 DNA: TGCGCCAGCAGGAGGACTAGCGATATTACCGGGGAGCTGTTTTTT. Translating gives CASRRTSDITGELFF.

V and J are TRBV24-1 and TRBJ2-2, with D unresolved. Trimming removed 3 bases from V and 4 bases from J, with 11 bases in between. CDR1 KGHDR and CDR2 SFDVKD come from the germline V gene. There are 15 residues in the CDR3. The CDR3 coding sequence is TGTGCCACCAGTGATCCGATTACCGGCACCGGGGAGCTGTTTTTT. Protein product: CATSDPITGTGELFF.

This chain uses TRBV15 with TRBJ2-2; unclear D gene. V gave up 0 bases and J gave up 2 bases, with 7 bases separating them. Germline assignment: CDR1 LNHNV and CDR2 YYDKDF (reference sequence). The CDR3 runs 15 residues. The CDR3 loop is CATSRERINTGELFF. The CDR3 DNA is TGTGCCACCAGCAGAGAAAGGATCAACACCGGGGAGCTGTTTTTT.

The chain is built from TRBV7-2 and TRBJ1-2; D not resolved. V was pared by 2 bases and J by 0 bases, with 10 bases between. The CDR3 extends over 15 amino acids. Germline V gene lookup returns CDR1 SGHTA and CDR2 FQGNSA. CDR3 in amino acids: CASSLLGLANYGYTF. In DNA, the CDR3 is TGTGCCAGCAGCTTACTCGGCTTAGCTAACTATGGCTACACCTTC. Full variable domain (rest looked up from reference TRBV7-2 and TRBJ1-2): GAGVSQSPSNKVTEKGKDVELRCDPISGHTALYWYRQSLGQGLEFLIYFQGNSAPDKSGLPSDRFSAERTGGSVSTLTIQRTQQEDSAVYLCASSLLGLANYGYTFGSGTRLTVV.

This chain links TRBV19 with TRBJ1-1, with D perhaps matching TRBD1 (6 bases). Trimming shortened V by 1 base and J by 11 bases, and 17 bases separated the two germline ends. This CDR3 spans 14 amino acids. Per germline, CDR1 LNHDA and CDR2 SQIVND (reference sequence). CDR3 residues: CASSIGDTTLGAFF. CDR3 nucleotide sequence: TGTGCCAGTAGTATAGGGGACACAACACTCGGGGCTTTCTTT.

J is TRBJ2-1 and V is TRBV6-5; D is unclear. Germline assignment: CDR1 MNHEY and CDR2 SVGAGI. V was trimmed by 6 bases and J by 6 bases, leaving 6 bases between them. This CDR3 comprises 11 residues. The CDR3 here is CASSRFNEQFF. In DNA form, the CDR3 reads TGTGCCAGCAGCCGTTTCAATGAGCAGTTCTTC.